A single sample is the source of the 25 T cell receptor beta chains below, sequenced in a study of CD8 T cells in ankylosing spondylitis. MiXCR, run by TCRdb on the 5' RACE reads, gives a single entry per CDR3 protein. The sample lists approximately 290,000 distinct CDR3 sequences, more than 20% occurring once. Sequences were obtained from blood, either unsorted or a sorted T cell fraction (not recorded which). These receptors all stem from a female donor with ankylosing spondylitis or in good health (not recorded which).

CDR3 in amino acids: CASSFSGTHPRGELFF. Written as DNA, the CDR3 is TGTGCCAGCAGCTTTTCCGGGACTCATCCCCGGGGGGAGCTGTTTTTT. The gene calls are TRBV7-2 and TRBJ2-2; TRBD2 is a possible D gene (6 bases). The germline V gene has CDR1 SGHTA and CDR2 FQGNSA. V was clipped by 3 bases and J by 8 bases, with 19 bases between them. CDR3 size: 16 residues.

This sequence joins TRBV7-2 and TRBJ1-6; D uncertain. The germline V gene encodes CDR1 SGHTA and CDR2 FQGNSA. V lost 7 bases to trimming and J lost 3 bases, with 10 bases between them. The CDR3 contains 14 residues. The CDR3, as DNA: TGTGCCAGCACCCCGGACGGCTATAATTCACCCCTCCACTTT. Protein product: CASTPDGYNSPLHF.

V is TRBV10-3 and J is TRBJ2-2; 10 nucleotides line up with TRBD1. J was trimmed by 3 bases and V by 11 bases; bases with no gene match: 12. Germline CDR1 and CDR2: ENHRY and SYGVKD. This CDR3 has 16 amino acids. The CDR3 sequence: CAALAGQGTHTGELFF. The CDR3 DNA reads TGTGCCGCCCTCGCGGGACAGGGGACTCACACCGGGGAGCTGTTTTTT.

The CDR3 loop reads CSARDWGTGSSDEQFF. For the CDR3, the DNA is TGCAGTGCTAGAGATTGGGGGACAGGGAGTAGCGATGAGCAGTTCTTC. This chain joins TRBV20-1 and TRBJ2-1; 9 nucleotides line up with TRBD1. The CDR3 contains 16 residues. Trimming at V came to 0 bases and at J to 8 bases, leaving 11 bases not matched to a gene. Germline lookup yields CDR1 DFQATT and CDR2 SNEGSKA (reference sequence).

The CDR3 here is CASSKTGFNQPQHF. In DNA form, the CDR3 reads TGCGCCAGCAGCAAAACAGGGTTTAATCAGCCCCAGCATTTT. The J gene is TRBJ1-5, the V gene TRBV4-1; a possible D gene is TRBD1 (6 bases). The CDR3 length is 14 residues. The ends were cut back, 5 bases at V and 4 bases at J, with 12 bases in the middle. From germline, CDR1 is MGHRA and CDR2 YSYEKL.

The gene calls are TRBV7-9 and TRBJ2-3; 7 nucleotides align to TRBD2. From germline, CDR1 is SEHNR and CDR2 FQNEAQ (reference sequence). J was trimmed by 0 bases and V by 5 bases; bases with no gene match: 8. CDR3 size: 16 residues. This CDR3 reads CASSPAGTTSTDTQYF. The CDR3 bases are TGTGCCAGCAGCCCCGCCGGGACTACGAGCACAGATACGCAGTATTTT.

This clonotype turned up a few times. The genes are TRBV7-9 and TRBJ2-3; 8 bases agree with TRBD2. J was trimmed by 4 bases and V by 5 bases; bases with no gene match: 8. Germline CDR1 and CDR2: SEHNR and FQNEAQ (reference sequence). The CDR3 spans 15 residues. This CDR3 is CASSHQRESSDTQYF. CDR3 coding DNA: TGTGCCAGCAGCCACCAGCGGGAGTCCTCAGATACGCAGTATTTT.

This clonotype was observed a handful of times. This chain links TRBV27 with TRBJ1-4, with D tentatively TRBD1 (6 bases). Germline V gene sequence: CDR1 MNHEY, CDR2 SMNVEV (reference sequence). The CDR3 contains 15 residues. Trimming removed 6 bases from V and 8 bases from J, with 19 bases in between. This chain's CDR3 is CASRSNRVALEKLFF. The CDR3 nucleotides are TGTGCCAGCAGATCAAACAGGGTGGCCCTGGAAAAACTGTTTTTT.

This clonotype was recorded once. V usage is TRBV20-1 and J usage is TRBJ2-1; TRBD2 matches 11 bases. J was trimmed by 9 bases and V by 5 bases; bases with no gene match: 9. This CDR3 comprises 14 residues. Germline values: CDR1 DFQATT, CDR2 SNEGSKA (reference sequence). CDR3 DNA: TGCAGTGCTCCGTTAGCGGGAGGGCTCAGTGAGCAGTTCTTC. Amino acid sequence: CSAPLAGGLSEQFF.

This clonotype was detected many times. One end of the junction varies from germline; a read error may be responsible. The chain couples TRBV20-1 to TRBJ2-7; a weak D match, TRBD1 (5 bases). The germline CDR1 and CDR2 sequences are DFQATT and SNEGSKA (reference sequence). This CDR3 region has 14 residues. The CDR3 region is CSARAPGNPYEQYF. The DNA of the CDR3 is TGTAGTGCTAGAGCGCCAGGGAACCCCTACGAGCAGTACTTC.

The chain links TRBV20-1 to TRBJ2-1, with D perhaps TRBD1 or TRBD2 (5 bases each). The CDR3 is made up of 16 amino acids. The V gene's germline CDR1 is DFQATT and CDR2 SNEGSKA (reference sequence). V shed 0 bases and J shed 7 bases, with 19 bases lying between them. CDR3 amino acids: CSARDLGVAPGNEQFF. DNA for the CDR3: TGCAGTGCTAGAGATCTCGGGGTCGCCCCAGGGAATGAGCAGTTCTTC.

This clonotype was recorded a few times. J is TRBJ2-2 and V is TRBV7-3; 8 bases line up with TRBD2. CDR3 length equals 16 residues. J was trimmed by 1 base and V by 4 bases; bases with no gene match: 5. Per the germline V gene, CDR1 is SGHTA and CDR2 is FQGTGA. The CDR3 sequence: CASSSRLARNTGELFF. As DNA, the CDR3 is TGTGCCAGCAGCTCTCGACTAGCGCGGAACACCGGGGAGCTGTTTTTT.

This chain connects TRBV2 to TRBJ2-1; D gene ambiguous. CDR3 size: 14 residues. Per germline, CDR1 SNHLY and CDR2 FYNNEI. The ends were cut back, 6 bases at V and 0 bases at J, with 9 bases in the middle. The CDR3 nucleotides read TGTGCCAGCAGCGGAGTGAGCTCCTACAATGAGCAGTTCTTC. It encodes CASSGVSSYNEQFF.

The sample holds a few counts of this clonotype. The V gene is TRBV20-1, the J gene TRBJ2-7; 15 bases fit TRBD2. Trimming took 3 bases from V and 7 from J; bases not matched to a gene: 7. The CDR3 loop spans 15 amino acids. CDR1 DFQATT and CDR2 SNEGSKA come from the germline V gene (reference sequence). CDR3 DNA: TGCAGTGCTAGGGCCCCCGGGACTAGCGGGAGGGAGCAGTACTTC. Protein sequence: CSARAPGTSGREQYF.

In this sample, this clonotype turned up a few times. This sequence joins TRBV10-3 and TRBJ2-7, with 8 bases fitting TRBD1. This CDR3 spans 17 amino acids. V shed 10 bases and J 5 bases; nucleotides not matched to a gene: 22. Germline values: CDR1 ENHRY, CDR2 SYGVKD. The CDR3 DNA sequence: TGTGCCACTCAGGGGGCCCGGACTCCAGCACCGGGGAACGAGCAGTACTTC. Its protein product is CATQGARTPAPGNEQYF.

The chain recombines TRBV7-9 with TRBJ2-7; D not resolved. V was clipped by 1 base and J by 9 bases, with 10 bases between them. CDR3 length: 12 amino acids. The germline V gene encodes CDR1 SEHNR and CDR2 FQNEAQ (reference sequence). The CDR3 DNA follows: TGTGCCAGCAGCTTAGAAGCACAGCGGCAGTACTTC. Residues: CASSLEAQRQYF.

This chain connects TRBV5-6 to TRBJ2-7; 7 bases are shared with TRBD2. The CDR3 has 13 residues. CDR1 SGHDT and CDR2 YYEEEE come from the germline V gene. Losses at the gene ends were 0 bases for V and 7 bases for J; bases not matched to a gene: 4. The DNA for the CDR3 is TGTGCCAGCAGCTTGGGTGGTAGCGGGGAGCAGTACTTC. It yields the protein CASSLGGSGEQYF.

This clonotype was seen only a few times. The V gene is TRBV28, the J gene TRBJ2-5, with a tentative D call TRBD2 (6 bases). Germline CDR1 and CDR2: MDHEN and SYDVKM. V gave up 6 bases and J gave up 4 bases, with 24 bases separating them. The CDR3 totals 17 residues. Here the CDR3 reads CASRLALEGWKRETQYF. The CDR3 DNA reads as TGTGCCAGCAGACTAGCCCTGGAGGGGTGGAAGAGAGAGACCCAGTACTTC.

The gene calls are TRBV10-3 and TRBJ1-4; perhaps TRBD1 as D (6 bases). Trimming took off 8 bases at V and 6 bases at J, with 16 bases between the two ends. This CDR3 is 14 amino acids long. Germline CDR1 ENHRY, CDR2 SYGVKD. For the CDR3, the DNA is TGTGCCATCTCCGAGGGGACAAACTATGAAAAACTGTTTTTT. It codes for CAISEGTNYEKLFF.

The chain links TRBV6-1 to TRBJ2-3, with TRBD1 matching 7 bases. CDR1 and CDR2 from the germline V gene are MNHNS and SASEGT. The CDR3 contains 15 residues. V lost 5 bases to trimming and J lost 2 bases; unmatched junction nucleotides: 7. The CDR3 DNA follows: TGTGCCAGCAGTCAAGGAACAGGGGCCACAGATACGCAGTATTTT. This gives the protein CASSQGTGATDTQYF.

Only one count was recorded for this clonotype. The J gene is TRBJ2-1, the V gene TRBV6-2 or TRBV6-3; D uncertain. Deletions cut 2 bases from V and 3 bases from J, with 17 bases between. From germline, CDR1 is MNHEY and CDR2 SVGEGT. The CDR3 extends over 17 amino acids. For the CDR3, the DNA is TGTGCCAGCAGTTACCTGCCTCGCCTCAATGGCTACAATGAGCAGTTCTTC. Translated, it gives CASSYLPRLNGYNEQFF.

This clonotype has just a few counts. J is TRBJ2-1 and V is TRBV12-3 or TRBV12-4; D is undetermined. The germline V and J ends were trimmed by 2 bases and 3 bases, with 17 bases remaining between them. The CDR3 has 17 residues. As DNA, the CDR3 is TGTGCCAGCAGTTTACAGAGTCGACCCTTCGTCTACAATGAGCAGTTCTTC. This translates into CASSLQSRPFVYNEQFF.

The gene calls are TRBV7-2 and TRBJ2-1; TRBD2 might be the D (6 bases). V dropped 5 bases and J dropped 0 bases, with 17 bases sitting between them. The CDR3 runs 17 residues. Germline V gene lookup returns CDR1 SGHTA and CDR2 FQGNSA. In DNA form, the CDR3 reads TGTGCCAGCAGCGACGCACTAGCTTCCAGCTCCTACAATGAGCAGTTCTTC. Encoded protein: CASSDALASSSYNEQFF. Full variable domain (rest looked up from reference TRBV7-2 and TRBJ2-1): GAGVSQSPSNKVTEKGKDVELRCDPISGHTALYWYRQSLGQGLEFLIYFQGNSAPDKSGLPSDRFSAERTGGSVSTLTIQRTQQEDSAVYLCASSDALASSSYNEQFFGPGTRLTVL.

In DNA form, the CDR3 reads TGTGCCAGCGGGGCTAGCGATCAAGAGACCCAGTACTTC. This encodes CASGASDQETQYF. The chain couples TRBV7-8 to TRBJ2-5; TRBD2 might be the D (6 bases). Germline V gene lookup returns CDR1 SGHVS and CDR2 FQNEAQ. V shed 8 bases and J shed 2 bases, with 12 bases lying between them. This CDR3 contains 13 residues.

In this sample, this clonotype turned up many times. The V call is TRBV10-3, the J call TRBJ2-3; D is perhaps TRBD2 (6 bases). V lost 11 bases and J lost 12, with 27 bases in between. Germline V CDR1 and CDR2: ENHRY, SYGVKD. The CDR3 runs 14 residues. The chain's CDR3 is CAFGEGGGNQDQYF. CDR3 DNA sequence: TGTGCCTTCGGCGAGGGCGGCGGGAATCAAGACCAGTATTTT.